This T cell receptor (beta chain) originates from a study of blood T cell repertoires in COVID-19. Study information: Spain, Italy and the United States supplied samples that represented acute and convalescent COVID-19.

In germline, CDR1 is MNHEY, CDR2 SVGEGT. The CDR3 is 19 amino acids. V gave up 2 bases and J gave up 0 bases; unmatched junction bases: 8. Authors' methods: Amplification from reference gene primers served as the basis for estimated nucleated cell counts. The data were produced by immunoSEQ multiplex PCR, yet TCRdb's version contains in-frame clones alone and is incomplete. V and J calls and clone size are as listed in that table; D and trimming were resolved from the DNA. The sample has about 150,000 clones, approximately 79% seen once; the top ten hold approximately 8.6%. Sample: peripheral blood. This TCR was sampled from a man in his fifties with active or convalescent COVID-19. The chain recombines TRBV6-2 or TRBV6-3 with TRBJ2-1; the match to TRBD2 covers 12 bases. CDR3 DNA sequence: TGTGCCAGCAGTTACCCGACTAGCGGGGGTACGAGCTCCTACAATGAGCAGTTCTTC. Translation gives CASSYPTSGGTSSYNEQFF.